This T cell receptor (beta chain) emerged from a study of technical replicates of blood from a handful of donors. Clones were sequenced by immunoSEQ multiplex PCR, and TCRdb holds only the in-frame ones, with some missing. The repertoire holds roughly 97,000 clones, with 95% to 97% as singletons. The V gene's germline CDR1 is MNHEY and CDR2 SVGAGI. The CDR3 sequence is 15 residues long. J lost 1 base, V lost 6 bases, and 7 bases had no gene match. The sample comprised T cells isolated from PBMCs. The sequence derives from a human donor in good health. The chain joins TRBV6-5 to TRBJ1-1; the match to TRBD1 covers 8 bases. The CDR3 loop reads CASRYNRGTNTEAFF. The CDR3 DNA follows: TGTGCCAGCAGGTATAACAGGGGGACGAACACTGAAGCTTTCTTT.